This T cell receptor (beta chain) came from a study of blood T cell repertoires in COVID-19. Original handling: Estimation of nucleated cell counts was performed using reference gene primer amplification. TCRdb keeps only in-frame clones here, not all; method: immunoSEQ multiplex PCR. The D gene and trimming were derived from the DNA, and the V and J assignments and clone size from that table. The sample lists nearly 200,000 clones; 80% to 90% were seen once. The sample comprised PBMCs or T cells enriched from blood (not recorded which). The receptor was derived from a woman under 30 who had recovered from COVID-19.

CDR3 residues: CASWTWGMNTEAFF. The CDR3 DNA reads as TGTGCCAGCTGGACCTGGGGCATGAACACTGAAGCTTTCTTT. The gene calls are TRBV6-6 and TRBJ1-1, with D possibly being TRBD1 (5 bases). Germline loops: CDR1 MNHNY, CDR2 SVGAGI (reference sequence). The ends were cut back, 8 bases at V and 0 bases at J, with 13 bases in the middle. The CDR3 totals 14 residues.